The sequence of this T cell receptor (beta chain) was determined in a study of beta chain features in type 1 diabetes (dated by TCRdb to between 2017 and 2018). Turning to the overall study: Mean age, gender distribution, total cell number and subset yield were not different between patients and healthy donors. A total of some 100,000,000 sorted cells were examined across all samples, and a strong correlation was observed between cell number per subset and RNA yield. Naive and central memory subsets were obtained from all 30 or so donors, but regulatory and stem cell-like memory subsets were isolated from only 8 patients and roughly 8 healthy donors. In the study, recently diagnosed type 1 diabetes patients and matched healthy donors were compared on the TCRB repertoires of their sorted circulating CD4+ T cell subsets.

The sample holds a few counts of this clone. This receptor's antigen is unknown. The sample holds no much larger clone one base away, and base qualities are not on file. The entire amount of isolated RNA was reverse transcribed using the High Capacity cDNA Reverse Transcription Kit, so the sequenced TCRB transcripts were expressed ones. Deep immunoSEQ sequencing was applied to naive, central memory and regulatory T cell samples, giving an average of approximately 3.8 million total reads per sample. Sorted cells were lysed in RLT buffer, and RNA was extracted using DNase-treated RNeasy Micro or Mini kits according to cell number. Each cell subset was processed on its own to prevent cross-contamination, while patient and healthy donor samples were processed together. The immunoSEQ multiplex PCR was used to amplify TCRB sequences from cDNA, generating 87-bp fragments that spanned the CDR3 region. The amplicons were sequenced using the Illumina HiSeq platform. In the paper's pipeline: PCR bias was corrected computationally using synthetic template baselines, and reads within Hamming distance 2 were collapsed, with unmergeable singletons discarded. Reads were aligned against IMGT to assign V, D and J genes, CDR3 length and insertions or deletions at six rearrangement sites. Within each subset, clonotype counts were normalized to sorted cell number, and only after that were true diversity and Gini coefficients computed with the tcR R package. The overlap coefficient, calculated on TCRB nucleotide sequences, was used to measure repertoire sharing. Out-of-frame TCRB sequences from naive cells were analyzed as a proxy for the pre-selection repertoire. Not all clones reach the TCRdb copy of this immuneACCESS table, which keeps in-frame sequences only. Checked studies attribute under half of the gap to unresolved V genes and leave the rest unexplained. Clone size and the V and J calls come from that table; the DNA yielded D and trimming. This sample comprises around 650,000 clones, roughly 12% of them detected only once. The ten top clones hold around 0.12% of the sample.

From each donor, a single peripheral blood sample of about 110 mL on average was drawn into heparinised tubes. Naive, central memory, regulatory and stem cell-like memory CD4+ T cells were sorted on a BD FACSAria II using a panel including CD45RO, CCR7, CD25, CD127, CD95 and CD27. Every sorted population had a purity above 95%. Right away, PBMCs were isolated by Lymphoprep density gradient centrifugation and were stained directly, with no culture step. So that batch effects would be minimized, each experiment stained and sorted samples in pairs, pairing one healthy donor with one patient. Counted from cysteine to phenylalanine, this CDR3 has 16 amino acids. Left in the record is the CDR3 DNA by itself, 48 bases read in frame from the first base. The germline V gene (reference sequence) sets CDR1 to GTSNPN and CDR2 to SVGIG. The junction shows trimming of 1 base on V and 5 bases on J, and the gene matches do not reach 10 bases of it.

General conclusions and limits of the study: Naive, central memory and regulatory TCRB repertoires appeared to be more similar among patients than among healthy donors. In all four CD4+ subsets, TCRB CDR3 length was moderately but significantly shorter in type 1 diabetes patients. Because small numbers of individuals were included in the HLA sub-analyses, any influence of HLA type on TCRB rearrangement was left unresolved. Sequencing cDNA rather than genomic DNA could over-represent highly expressing activated cells, although activation and CD3 levels did not differ between groups. PCR may preferentially amplify shorter templates, but because patient and control samples were amplified and corrected together, any resulting skew would affect both groups equally. Patients with type 1 diabetes made fewer insertions and deleted more nucleotides at VDJ recombination sites, implying thymic rearrangement abnormalities.

The chain was built from TRBV30 and TRBJ1-5; TRBD1 lines up with 8 middle nucleotides. Sequencing was done on a sample of naive CD4+ T cells from blood. Read against the paper, the sample's cell subset or site label means: true naive CD4+ T cells. The TCR sequence derives from a man aged 30-40 years with type 1 diabetes. The CDR3 has the sequence CAWSAYSGQAYQPQHF. The sequence in DNA is TGTGCCTGGAGTGCCTACTCGGGACAGGCCTATCAGCCCCAGCATTTT.